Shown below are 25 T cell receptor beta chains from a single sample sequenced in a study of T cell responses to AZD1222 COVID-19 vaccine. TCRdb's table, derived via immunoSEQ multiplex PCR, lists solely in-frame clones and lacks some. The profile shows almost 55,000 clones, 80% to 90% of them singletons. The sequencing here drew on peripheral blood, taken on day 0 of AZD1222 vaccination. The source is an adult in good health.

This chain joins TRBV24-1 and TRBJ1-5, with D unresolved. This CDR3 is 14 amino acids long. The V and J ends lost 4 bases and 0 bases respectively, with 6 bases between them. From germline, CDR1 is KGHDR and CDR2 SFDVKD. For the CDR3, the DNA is TGTGCCACCAGTGAAGACGGTAGCAATCAGCCCCAGCATTTT. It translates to CATSEDGSNQPQHF.

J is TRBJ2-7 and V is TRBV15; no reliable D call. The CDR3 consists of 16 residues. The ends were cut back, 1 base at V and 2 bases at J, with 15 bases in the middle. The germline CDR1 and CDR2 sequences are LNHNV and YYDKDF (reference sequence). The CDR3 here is CATSRAVAEFTYEQYF. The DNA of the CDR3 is TGTGCCACCAGCAGAGCAGTTGCAGAATTCACCTACGAGCAGTACTTC.

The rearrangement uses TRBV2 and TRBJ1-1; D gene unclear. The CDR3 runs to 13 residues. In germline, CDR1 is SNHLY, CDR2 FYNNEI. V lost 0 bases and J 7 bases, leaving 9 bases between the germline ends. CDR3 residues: CASSEAVAGEAFF. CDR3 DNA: TGTGCCAGCAGTGAAGCTGTGGCAGGTGAAGCTTTCTTT.

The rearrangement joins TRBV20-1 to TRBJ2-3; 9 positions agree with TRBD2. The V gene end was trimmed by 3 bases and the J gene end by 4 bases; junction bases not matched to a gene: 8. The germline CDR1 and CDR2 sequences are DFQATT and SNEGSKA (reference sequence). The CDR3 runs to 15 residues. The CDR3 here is CSASGREGLSDTQYF. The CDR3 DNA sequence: TGCAGTGCTAGTGGGCGGGAGGGCCTCTCAGATACGCAGTATTTT.

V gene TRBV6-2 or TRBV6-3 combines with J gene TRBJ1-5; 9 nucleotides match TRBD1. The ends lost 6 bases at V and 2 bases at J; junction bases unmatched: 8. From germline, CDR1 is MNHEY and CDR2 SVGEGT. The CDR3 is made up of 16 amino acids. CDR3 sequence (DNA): TGTGCCAGCAGCGAACAGGACAGGGGTGGCAATCAGCCCCAGCATTTT. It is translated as CASSEQDRGGNQPQHF.

The DNA of the CDR3 is TGCGCCAGCAGCCAAGGGTTGGTAGCGGGAGGTGAGACCCAGTACTTC. Translated: CASSQGLVAGGETQYF. The chain couples TRBV4-1 to TRBJ2-5; 10 bases align to TRBD2. The CDR3 is 16 amino acids. Germline-derived CDR1 and CDR2 are MGHRA and YSYEKL. The junction had 7 bases not matched to a gene; V was cut back by 1 base and J by 5 bases.

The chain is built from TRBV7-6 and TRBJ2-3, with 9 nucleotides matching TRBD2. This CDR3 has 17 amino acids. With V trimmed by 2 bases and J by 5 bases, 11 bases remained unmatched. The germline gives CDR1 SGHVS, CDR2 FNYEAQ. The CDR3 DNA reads TGTGCCAGCAGCTTAACCGGTCGGGCTAGCGGGAAAGATACGCAGTATTTT. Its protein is CASSLTGRASGKDTQYF.

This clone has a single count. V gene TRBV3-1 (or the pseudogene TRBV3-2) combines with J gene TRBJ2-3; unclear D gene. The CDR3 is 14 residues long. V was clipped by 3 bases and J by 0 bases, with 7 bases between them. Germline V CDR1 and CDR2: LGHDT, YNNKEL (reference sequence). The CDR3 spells CASSQRRSTDTQYF. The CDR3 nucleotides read TGTGCCAGCAGCCAGAGGCGGAGCACAGATACGCAGTATTTT.

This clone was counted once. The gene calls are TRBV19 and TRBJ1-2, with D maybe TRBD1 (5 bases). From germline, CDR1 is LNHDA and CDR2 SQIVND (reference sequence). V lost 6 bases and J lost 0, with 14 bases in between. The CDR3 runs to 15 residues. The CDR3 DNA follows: TGTGCCAGTAGGAATCCCGGGGCTACTAACTATGGCTACACCTTC. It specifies CASRNPGATNYGYTF.

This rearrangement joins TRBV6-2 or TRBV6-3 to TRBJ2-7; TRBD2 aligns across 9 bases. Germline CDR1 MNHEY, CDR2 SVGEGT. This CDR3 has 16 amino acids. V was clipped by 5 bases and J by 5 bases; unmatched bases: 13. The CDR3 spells CASSQTLAGTTHEQYF. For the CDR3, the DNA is TGTGCCAGCAGTCAGACTCTAGCGGGAACCACCCACGAGCAGTACTTC.

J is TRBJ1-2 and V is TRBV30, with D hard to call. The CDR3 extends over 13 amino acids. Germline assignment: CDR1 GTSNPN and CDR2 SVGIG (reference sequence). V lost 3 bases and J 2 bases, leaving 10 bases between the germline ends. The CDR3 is CAWRSQLNYGYTF. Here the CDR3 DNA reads TGTGCCTGGAGGTCTCAATTAAACTATGGCTACACCTTC.

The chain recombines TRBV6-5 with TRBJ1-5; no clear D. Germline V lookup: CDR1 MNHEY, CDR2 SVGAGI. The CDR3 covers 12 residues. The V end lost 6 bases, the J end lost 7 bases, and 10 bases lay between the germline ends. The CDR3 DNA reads TGTGCCAGCAGGGAGGACGGACAGCCCCAGCATTTT. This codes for CASREDGQPQHF.

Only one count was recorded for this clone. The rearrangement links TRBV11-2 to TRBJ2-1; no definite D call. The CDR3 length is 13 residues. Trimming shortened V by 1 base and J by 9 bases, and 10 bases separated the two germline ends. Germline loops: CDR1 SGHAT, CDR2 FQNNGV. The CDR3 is CASSLVPSVEQFF. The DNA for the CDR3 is TGTGCCAGCAGCTTAGTCCCCTCTGTTGAGCAGTTCTTC.

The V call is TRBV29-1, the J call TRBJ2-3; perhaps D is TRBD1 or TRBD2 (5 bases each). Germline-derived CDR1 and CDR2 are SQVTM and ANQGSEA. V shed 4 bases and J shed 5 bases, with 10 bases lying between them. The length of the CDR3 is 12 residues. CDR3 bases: TGCAGCGTTGTCAGGGCGGGAGATACGCAGTATTTT. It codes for CSVVRAGDTQYF.

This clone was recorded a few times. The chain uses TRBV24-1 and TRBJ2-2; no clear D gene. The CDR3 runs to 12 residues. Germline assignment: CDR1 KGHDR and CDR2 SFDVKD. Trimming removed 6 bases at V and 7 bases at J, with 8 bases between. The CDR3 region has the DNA TGTGCCACCAGTCGATGGGACGGGGAGCTGTTTTTT. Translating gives CATSRWDGELFF.

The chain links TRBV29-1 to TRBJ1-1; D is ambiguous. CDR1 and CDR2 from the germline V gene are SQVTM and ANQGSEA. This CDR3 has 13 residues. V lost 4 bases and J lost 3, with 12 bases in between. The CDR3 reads CSVAKSRDTEAFF. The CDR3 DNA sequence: TGCAGCGTTGCGAAGAGTCGGGACACTGAAGCTTTCTTT.

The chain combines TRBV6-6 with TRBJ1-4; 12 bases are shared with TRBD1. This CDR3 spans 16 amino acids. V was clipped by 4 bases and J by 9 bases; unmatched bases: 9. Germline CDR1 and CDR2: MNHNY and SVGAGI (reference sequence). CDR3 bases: TGTGCCAGCAGTTGGGGACAGGGGGCGCGTAACCAAAAACTGTTTTTT. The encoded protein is CASSWGQGARNQKLFF.

The CDR3 loop is CASSLQGGPQETQYF. Written as DNA, the CDR3 is TGTGCCAGCAGCCTACAGGGAGGACCCCAAGAGACCCAGTACTTC. V gene TRBV2 combines with J gene TRBJ2-5; D may match TRBD1 or TRBD2 (6 bases each). There are 15 residues in the CDR3. V was shortened by 6 bases and J by 1 base, with 15 bases between the two germline ends. Germline V gene lookup returns CDR1 SNHLY and CDR2 FYNNEI.

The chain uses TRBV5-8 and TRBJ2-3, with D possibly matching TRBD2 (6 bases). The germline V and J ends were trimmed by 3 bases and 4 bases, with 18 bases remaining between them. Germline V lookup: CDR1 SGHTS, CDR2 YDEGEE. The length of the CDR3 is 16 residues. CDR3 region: CASSSLAGMGADTQYF. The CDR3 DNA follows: TGTGCCAGCAGCTCCCTCGCGGGGATGGGTGCAGATACGCAGTATTTT.

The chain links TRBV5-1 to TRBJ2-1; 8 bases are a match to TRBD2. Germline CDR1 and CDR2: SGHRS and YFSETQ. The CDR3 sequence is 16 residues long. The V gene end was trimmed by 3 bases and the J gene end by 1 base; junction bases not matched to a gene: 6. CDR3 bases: TGCGCCAGCAGCTCCACTAGCGGCCCGTCCTACAATGAGCAGTTCTTC. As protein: CASSSTSGPSYNEQFF.

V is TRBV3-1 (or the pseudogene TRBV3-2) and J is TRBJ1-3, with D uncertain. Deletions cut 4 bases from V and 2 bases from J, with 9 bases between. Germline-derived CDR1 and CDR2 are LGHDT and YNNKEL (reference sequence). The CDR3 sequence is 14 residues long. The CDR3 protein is CASSLRYAGNTIYF. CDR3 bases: TGTGCCAGCAGCCTTCGATATGCTGGAAACACCATATATTTT.

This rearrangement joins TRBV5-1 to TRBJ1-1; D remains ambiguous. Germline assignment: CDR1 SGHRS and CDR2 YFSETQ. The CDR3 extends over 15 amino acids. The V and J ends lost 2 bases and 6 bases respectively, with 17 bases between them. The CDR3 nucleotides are TGCGCCAGCAGCTTTTTAAAGTCGTGGGCGGCTGAAGCTTTCTTT. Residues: CASSFLKSWAAEAFF.

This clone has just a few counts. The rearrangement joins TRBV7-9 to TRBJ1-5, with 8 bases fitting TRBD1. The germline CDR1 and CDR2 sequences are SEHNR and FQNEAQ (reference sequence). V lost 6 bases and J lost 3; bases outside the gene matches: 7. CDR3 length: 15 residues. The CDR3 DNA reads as TGTGCCAGCAGTCCACCGGGACAGGTCAATCAGCCCCAGCATTTT. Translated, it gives CASSPPGQVNQPQHF.

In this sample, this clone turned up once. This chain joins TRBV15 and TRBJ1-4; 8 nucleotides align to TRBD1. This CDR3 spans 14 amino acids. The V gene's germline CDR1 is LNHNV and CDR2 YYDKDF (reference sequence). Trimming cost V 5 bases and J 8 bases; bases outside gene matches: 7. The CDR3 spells CATSAGQGEEKLFF. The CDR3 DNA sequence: TGTGCCACCAGCGCAGGACAGGGTGAGGAAAAACTGTTTTTT.

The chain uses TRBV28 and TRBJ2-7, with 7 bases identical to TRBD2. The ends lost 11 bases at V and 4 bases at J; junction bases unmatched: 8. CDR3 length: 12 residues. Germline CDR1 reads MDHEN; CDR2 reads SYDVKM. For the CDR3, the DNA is TGTGCCGCAGCGGGACGAAAGTACGAGCAGTACTTC. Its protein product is CAAAGRKYEQYF.